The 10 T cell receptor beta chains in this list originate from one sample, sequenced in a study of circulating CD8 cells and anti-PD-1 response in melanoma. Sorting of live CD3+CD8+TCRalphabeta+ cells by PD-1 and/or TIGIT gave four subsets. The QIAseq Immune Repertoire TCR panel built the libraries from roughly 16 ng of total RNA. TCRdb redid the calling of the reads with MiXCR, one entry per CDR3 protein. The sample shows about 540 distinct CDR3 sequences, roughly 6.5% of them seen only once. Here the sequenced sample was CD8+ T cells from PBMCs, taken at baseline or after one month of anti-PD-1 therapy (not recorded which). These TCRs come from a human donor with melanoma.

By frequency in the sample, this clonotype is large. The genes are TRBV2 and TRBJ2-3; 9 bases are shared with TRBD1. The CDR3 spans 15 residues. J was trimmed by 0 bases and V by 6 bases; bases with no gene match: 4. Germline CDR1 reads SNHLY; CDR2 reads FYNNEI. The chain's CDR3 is CASSPTGGSTDTQYF. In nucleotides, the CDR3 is TGTGCCAGCAGCCCGACAGGGGGTAGCACAGATACGCAGTATTTT.

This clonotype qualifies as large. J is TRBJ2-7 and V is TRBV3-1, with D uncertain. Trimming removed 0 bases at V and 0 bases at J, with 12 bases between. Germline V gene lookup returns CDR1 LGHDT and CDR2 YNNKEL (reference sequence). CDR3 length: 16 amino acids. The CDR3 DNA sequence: TGTGCCAGCAGCCAAGACCCGGGTGCTTCCTCCTACGAGCAGTACTTC. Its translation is CASSQDPGASSYEQYF.

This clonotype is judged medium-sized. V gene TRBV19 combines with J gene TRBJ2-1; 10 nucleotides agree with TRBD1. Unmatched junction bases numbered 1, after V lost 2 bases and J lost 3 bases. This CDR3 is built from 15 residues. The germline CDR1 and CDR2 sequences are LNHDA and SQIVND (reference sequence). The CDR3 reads CASSIRDRGYNEQFF. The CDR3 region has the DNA TGTGCCAGTAGTATAAGGGACAGGGGCTACAATGAGCAGTTCTTC. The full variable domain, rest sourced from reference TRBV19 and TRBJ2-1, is DGGITQSPKYLFRKEGQNVTLSCEQNLNHDAMYWYRQDPGQGLRLIYYSQIVNDFQKGDIAEGYSVSREKKESFPLTVTSAQKNPTAFYLCASSIRDRGYNEQFFGPGTRLTVL.

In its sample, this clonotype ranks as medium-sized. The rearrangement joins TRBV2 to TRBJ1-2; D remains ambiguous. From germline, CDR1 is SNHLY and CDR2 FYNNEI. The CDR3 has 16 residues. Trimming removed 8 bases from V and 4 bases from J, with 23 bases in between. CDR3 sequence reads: CASWGFPGELGYGYTF. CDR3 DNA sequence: TGTGCCAGCTGGGGATTTCCTGGGGAACTCGGCTATGGCTACACCTTC.

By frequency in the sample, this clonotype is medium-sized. CDR3 loop: CASSLRQGTTGELFF. The CDR3 nucleotides read TGTGCCAGCAGTTTAAGGCAGGGGACCACCGGGGAGCTGTTTTTT. This sequence joins TRBV28 and TRBJ2-2; weak D call: TRBD1 (6 bases). The V end was cut by 2 bases, the J end by 4 bases, with 11 bases between. Germline CDR1 and CDR2: MDHEN and SYDVKM. There are 15 residues in the CDR3. Variable domain in full (rest from reference TRBV28 and TRBJ2-2): DVKVTQSSRYLVKRTGEKVFLECVQDMDHENMFWYRQDPGLGLRLIYFSYDVKMKEKGDIPEGYSVSREKKERFSLILESASTNQTSMYLCASSLRQGTTGELFFGEGSRLTVL.

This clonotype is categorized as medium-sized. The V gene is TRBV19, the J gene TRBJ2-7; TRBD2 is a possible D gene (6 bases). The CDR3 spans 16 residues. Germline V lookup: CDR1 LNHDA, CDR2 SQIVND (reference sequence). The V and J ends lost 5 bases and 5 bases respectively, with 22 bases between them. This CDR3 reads CASSVVHGGILNEQYF. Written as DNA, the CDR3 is TGTGCCAGTAGTGTTGTTCACGGGGGAATTCTGAACGAGCAGTACTTC.

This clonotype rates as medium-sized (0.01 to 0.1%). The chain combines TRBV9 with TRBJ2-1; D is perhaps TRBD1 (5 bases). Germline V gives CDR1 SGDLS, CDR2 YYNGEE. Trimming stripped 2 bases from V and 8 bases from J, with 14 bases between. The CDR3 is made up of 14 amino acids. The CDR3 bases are TGTGCCAGCAGCGTGGCAGGGTTAGTTGATGAGCAGTTCTTC. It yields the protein CASSVAGLVDEQFF.

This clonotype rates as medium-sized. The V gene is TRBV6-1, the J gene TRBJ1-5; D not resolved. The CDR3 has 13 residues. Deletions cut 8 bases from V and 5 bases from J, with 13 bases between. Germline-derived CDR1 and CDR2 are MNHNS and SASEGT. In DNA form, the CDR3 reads TGTGCCAGCGTCCCTGACGTTTATCAGCCCCAGCATTTT. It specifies CASVPDVYQPQHF.

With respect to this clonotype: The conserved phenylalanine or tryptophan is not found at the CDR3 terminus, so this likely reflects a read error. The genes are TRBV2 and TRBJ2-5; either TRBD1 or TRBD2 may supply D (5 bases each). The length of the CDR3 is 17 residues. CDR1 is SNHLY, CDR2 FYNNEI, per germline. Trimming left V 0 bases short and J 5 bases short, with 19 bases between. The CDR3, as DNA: TGTGCCAGCAGTGAAGCTGGGGCTAGCCTACGATTGGAGACCCAGTACCTC. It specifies CASSEAGASLRLETQYL.

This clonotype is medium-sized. The CDR3 loop reads CSARGSGSRSSYEQYF. The CDR3 DNA reads as TGCAGTGCTAGAGGTAGCGGGAGCAGGAGCTCCTACGAGCAGTACTTC. The chain is built from TRBV20-1 and TRBJ2-7; 9 positions agree with TRBD2. The V segment lost 1 base and the J segment 0 bases; nucleotides outside the gene matches: 7. CDR3 length: 16 residues. Germline V gene lookup returns CDR1 DFQATT and CDR2 SNEGSKA (reference sequence).